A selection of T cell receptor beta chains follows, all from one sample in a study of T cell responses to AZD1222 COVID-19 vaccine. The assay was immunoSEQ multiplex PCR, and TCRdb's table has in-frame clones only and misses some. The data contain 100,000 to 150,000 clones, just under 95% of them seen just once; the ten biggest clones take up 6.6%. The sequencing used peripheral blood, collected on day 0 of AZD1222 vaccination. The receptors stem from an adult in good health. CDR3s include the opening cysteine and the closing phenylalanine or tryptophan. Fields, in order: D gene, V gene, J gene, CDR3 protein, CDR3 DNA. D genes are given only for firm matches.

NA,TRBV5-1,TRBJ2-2,CASTELDGELFF,TGCGCCAGCACCGAGCTGGACGGGGAGCTGTTTTTT
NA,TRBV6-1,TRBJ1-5,CASSEARVTGYQPQHF,TGTGCCAGCAGTGAAGCGCGGGTGACAGGATATCAGCCCCAGCATTTT
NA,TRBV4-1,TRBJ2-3,CASSQETEQGDTQYF,TGCGCCAGCAGCCAAGAAACGGAGCAAGGGGATACGCAGTATTTT
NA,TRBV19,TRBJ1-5,CASSIGRVPQPQHF,TGTGCCAGTAGTATAGGAAGGGTACCTCAGCCCCAGCATTTT
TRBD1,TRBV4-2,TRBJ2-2,CASSQHGQGNTGELFF,TGTGCCAGCAGCCAACACGGACAGGGGAACACCGGGGAGCTGTTTTTT
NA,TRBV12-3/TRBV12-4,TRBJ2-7,CASSFFSYEQYF,TGTGCCAGCAGTTTCTTCAGTTACGAGCAGTACTTC
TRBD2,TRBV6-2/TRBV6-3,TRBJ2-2,CASSYSGGSGAGELFF,TGTGCCAGCAGTTACTCAGGCGGGAGCGGGGCCGGGGAGCTGTTTTTT
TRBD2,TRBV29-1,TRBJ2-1,CSVAVSGAPNEQFF,TGCAGCGTCGCGGTGAGCGGGGCCCCCAATGAGCAGTTCTTC
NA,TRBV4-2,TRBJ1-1,CASSHLATEAFF,TGTGCCAGCAGCCACCTGGCGACTGAAGCTTTCTTT
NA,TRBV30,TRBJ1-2,CAWNVGGRDGYTF,TGTGCCTGGAACGTAGGGGGGCGGGATGGCTACACCTTC
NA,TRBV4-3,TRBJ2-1,CASSQDYGTEQFF,TGCGCCAGCAGCCAAGATTACGGAACTGAGCAGTTCTTC
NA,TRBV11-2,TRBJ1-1,CASSRHTPNTEAFF,TGTGCCAGCAGCCGTCACACTCCGAACACTGAAGCTTTCTTT
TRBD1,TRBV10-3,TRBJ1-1,CAISEDRGYMNTEAFF,TGTGCCATCAGTGAGGACAGGGGGTACATGAACACTGAAGCTTTCTTT
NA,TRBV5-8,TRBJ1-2,CASSPASPGGYTF,TGTGCCAGCAGCCCCGCGTCCCCGGGGGGCTACACCTTC
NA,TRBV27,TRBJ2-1,CASSSRDLNEQFF,TGTGCCAGCAGTTCTAGGGACCTCAATGAGCAGTTCTTC
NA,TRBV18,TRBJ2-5,CASSPPAGRETQYF,TGTGCCAGCTCACCACCGGCAGGGCGGGAGACCCAGTACTTC
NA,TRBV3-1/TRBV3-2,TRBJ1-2,CASSQDLLVQGRYGYTF,TGTGCCAGCAGCCAAGATCTGTTGGTCCAGGGCCGCTATGGCTACACCTTC
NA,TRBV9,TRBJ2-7,CASGLGNYEQYF,TGTGCCAGCGGGCTAGGGAACTACGAGCAGTACTTC
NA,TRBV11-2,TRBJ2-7,CASSARASGSYEQYF,TGTGCCAGCAGCGCGAGGGCGTCGGGGTCCTACGAGCAGTACTTC
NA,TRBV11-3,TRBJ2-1,CASSLGSGEQFF,TGTGCCAGCAGCTTAGGCTCGGGGGAGCAGTTCTTC
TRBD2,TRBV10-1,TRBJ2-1,CASSEFGLAGTSYNEQFF,TGCGCCAGCAGTGAGTTTGGACTAGCGGGGACCTCCTACAATGAGCAGTTCTTC
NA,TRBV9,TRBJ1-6,CASSVAGRFSSPLHF,TGTGCCAGCAGCGTAGCGGGCAGGTTTTCTTCACCCCTCCACTTT